This T cell receptor beta chain came from a study of patients and donors after allogeneic stem cell transplantation. V lost 4 bases and J lost 0, with 13 bases in between. The CDR3 contains 15 residues. Germline loops: CDR1 SGHKS, CDR2 YYEKEE (reference sequence). MiXCR, run by TCRdb on the RT-PCR reads, gives a single entry per CDR3 protein. The table shows around 700 distinct CDR3 sequences, with roughly 0.8% occurring only once. Judged by abundance, this clonotype is medium-sized. V gene TRBV5-5 combines with J gene TRBJ1-1; tentatively, D is TRBD1 (5 bases). The source of this sequence is a human donor who was either an allogeneic HSCT recipient or a stem cell or donor lymphocyte infusion donor (not recorded which). It is not recorded whose cells these are; they may come from a transplant donor. What was sequenced was blood, either unsorted or a sorted T cell fraction (not recorded which). The CDR3 loop reads CASSRDGFLNTEAFF. CDR3 nucleotide sequence: TGTGCCAGCAGCCGGGACGGTTTCTTGAACACTGAAGCTTTCTTT.